The 26 T cell receptor beta chains below were found in one sample sequenced in a study of blood T cell repertoires in COVID-19. The data were produced by immunoSEQ multiplex PCR, yet TCRdb's version contains in-frame clones alone and is incomplete. This table holds some 110,000 clones, 75% to 95% found once. Input material: peripheral blood. All receptors come from a human donor in a cohort sampled during active COVID-19.

The chain carries TRBV6-5 and TRBJ1-5; 9 positions agree with TRBD1. CDR3 length equals 14 residues. Germline values: CDR1 MNHEY, CDR2 SVGAGI. Trimming at V came to 5 bases and at J to 7 bases, leaving 6 bases not matched to a gene. The CDR3 region has the DNA TGTGCCAGCAGTCCGACAGGGGGAGGACAGCCCCAGCATTTT. This translates into CASSPTGGGQPQHF.

J is TRBJ2-3 and V is TRBV6-6; 7 nucleotides match TRBD2. The CDR3 totals 18 residues. J lost 3 bases, V lost 5 bases, and 17 bases had no gene match. The germline V gene encodes CDR1 MNHNY and CDR2 SVGAGI (reference sequence). The CDR3 spells CASSRPSIGGSDTDTQYF. CDR3 sequence (DNA): TGTGCCAGCAGTCGCCCCTCCATTGGCGGGAGTGATACAGATACGCAGTATTTT.

This rearrangement joins TRBV29-1 to TRBJ2-1; 9 bases are shared with TRBD1. J lost 8 bases, V lost 6 bases, and 17 bases had no gene match. CDR3 length: 16 residues. Germline CDR1 and CDR2: SQVTM and ANQGSEA. The CDR3 nucleotides read TGCAGCGTCCACAGGGCTACCGGGACAGGGATATATGAGCAGTTCTTC. Translated: CSVHRATGTGIYEQFF.

A single count supports this clone. The gene calls are TRBV12-5 and TRBJ1-2, with D perhaps TRBD1 (5 bases). The germline CDR1 and CDR2 sequences are LGHNT and FRNRAP. The V end lost 1 base, the J end lost 4 bases, and 16 bases lay between the germline ends. This CDR3 spans 16 amino acids. The CDR3 loop reads CASGLDPGGILYGYTF. CDR3 bases: TGTGCTAGTGGTTTGGACCCGGGGGGAATCCTCTATGGCTACACCTTC.

This sequence joins TRBV19 and TRBJ2-7, with D possibly being TRBD1 (5 bases). Between the trimmed V and J ends, which lost 4 bases and 4 bases, there was a span of 17 bases. This CDR3 spans 15 amino acids. The germline V gene has CDR1 LNHDA and CDR2 SQIVND (reference sequence). For the CDR3, the DNA is TGTGCCAGTAGTACAGGTGGGCAGCCAGGGTACGAGCAGTACTTC. As protein: CASSTGGQPGYEQYF.

V and J are TRBV7-9 and TRBJ2-5; 7 bases map to TRBD1. Germline lookup yields CDR1 SEHNR and CDR2 FQNEAQ (reference sequence). The ends lost 7 bases at V and 5 bases at J; junction bases unmatched: 7. The length of the CDR3 is 13 residues. This CDR3 reads CASTSDRVETQYF. The CDR3 DNA reads as TGTGCCAGCACATCCGACAGGGTGGAGACCCAGTACTTC.

The chain carries TRBV5-6 and TRBJ2-1; a possible D gene is TRBD1 (5 bases). Trimming removed 0 bases from V and 7 bases from J, with 14 bases in between. The germline V gene encodes CDR1 SGHDT and CDR2 YYEEEE. The CDR3 spans 15 residues. Here the CDR3 reads CASSLGGLSRNEQFF. CDR3 sequence (DNA): TGTGCCAGCAGCTTGGGGGGCCTGAGTAGGAATGAGCAGTTCTTC.

In this sample, this clone turned up a few times. The V and J genes are TRBV12-3 or TRBV12-4 and TRBJ2-7; D is undetermined. The CDR3 runs 13 residues. The V end lost 3 bases, the J end lost 3 bases, and 9 bases lay between the germline ends. CDR3 in DNA: TGTGCCAGCAGTTTCGCAGGCCTCTACGAGCAGTACTTC. This translates into CASSFAGLYEQYF.

The V and J genes are TRBV5-1 and TRBJ2-1; D is uncertain. Germline-derived CDR1 and CDR2 are SGHRS and YFSETQ. Between the trimmed V and J ends, which lost 0 bases and 6 bases, there was a span of 7 bases. This CDR3 is built from 13 residues. The chain's CDR3 is CASSLVPSNEQFF. CDR3 DNA: TGCGCCAGCAGCTTGGTTCCCTCCAATGAGCAGTTCTTC.

The J gene is TRBJ2-1, the V gene TRBV4-1, with D possibly TRBD2 on 5 matching bases. The CDR3 is 14 residues long. The V gene lost 5 bases and the J gene lost 7 bases, with 15 bases spanning the gap. Germline V gene data show CDR1 as MGHRA and CDR2 as YSYEKL. The CDR3 coding sequence is TGCGCCAGCAGCAAAGCTGATCAGCGGAATGAGCAGTTCTTC. This codes for CASSKADQRNEQFF.

V usage is TRBV6-1 and J usage is TRBJ2-7, with 9 positions matching TRBD1. V was pared by 5 bases and J by 6 bases, with 8 bases of the junction left unmatched. In germline, CDR1 is MNHNS, CDR2 SASEGT. This CDR3 spans 14 amino acids. DNA of the CDR3: TGTGCCAGCAGTTCCACCGGGACAGGGACCGAGCAGTACTTC. This gives the protein CASSSTGTGTEQYF.

The chain combines TRBV30 with TRBJ1-5; no firm D call. Trimming left V 2 bases short and J 3 bases short, with 8 bases between. The CDR3 length is 13 residues. Germline-derived CDR1 and CDR2 are GTSNPN and SVGIG (reference sequence). In nucleotides, the CDR3 is TGTGCCTGGAGTCCGGGTTCCAATCAGCCCCAGCATTTT. Translation: CAWSPGSNQPQHF.

This chain links TRBV6-5 with TRBJ2-1; 7 nucleotides match TRBD2. The CDR3 extends over 15 amino acids. After removal of 5 bases from V and 2 bases from J, the junction contained 6 bases not matched to a gene. Germline CDR1 reads MNHEY; CDR2 reads SVGAGI. DNA of the CDR3: TGTGCCAGCAGTCGGGCGGGAGCCGCCTACAATGAGCAGTTCTTC. It is translated as CASSRAGAAYNEQFF.

This clone was seen just once. The genes are TRBV18 and TRBJ2-5; D is unresolved. The germline V gene encodes CDR1 KGHSH and CDR2 LQKENI. Deletions cut 3 bases from V and 0 bases from J, with 11 bases between. This CDR3 has 15 residues. DNA of the CDR3: TGTGCCAGCTCACCGTACACAGCTAACCAAGAGACCCAGTACTTC. Its protein is CASSPYTANQETQYF.

The chain employs TRBV19 and TRBJ1-1; no reliable D call. The CDR3 is made up of 14 amino acids. Germline V gene sequence: CDR1 LNHDA, CDR2 SQIVND (reference sequence). Between the trimmed V and J ends, which lost 6 bases and 4 bases, there was a span of 15 bases. The CDR3 DNA reads as TGTGCCAGTAGGTTGTCGGGAATGGTCACTGAAGCTTTCTTT. It specifies CASRLSGMVTEAFF.

The V gene is TRBV21-1, the J gene TRBJ2-2; the table's D call, TRBD2, has no DNA check behind it. TRBV21-1 is a pseudogene locus. This CDR3 comprises 16 residues. The CDR3 DNA is TGTGCCAGCAGCAAAGGGGGCAGGGAGGACACCGGGGAGCTGTTTTTT. Amino acid sequence: CASSKGGREDTGELFF.

The rearrangement uses TRBV7-3 and TRBJ2-1; 13 bases are shared with TRBD2. Germline V gene data show CDR1 as SGHTA and CDR2 as FQGTGA. J was trimmed by 9 bases and V by 7 bases; bases with no gene match: 18. CDR3 size: 18 residues. The CDR3 DNA reads TGTGCCAGCACCCAGGATCCGGGACTAGCGGGGTATAAGAGTGAGCAGTTCTTC. This translates into CASTQDPGLAGYKSEQFF.

This clone is a singleton in its sample. The V and J genes are TRBV18 and TRBJ2-3; a weak D match, TRBD2 (5 bases). The CDR3 is 11 residues long. V was cut by 7 bases and J by 5 bases, with 7 bases left in between. Germline CDR1 is KGHSH and CDR2 is LQKENI. CDR3 protein: CASLEGDTQYF. CDR3 coding DNA: TGTGCCAGCTTAGAGGGAGATACGCAGTATTTT.

The chain combines TRBV2 with TRBJ2-1; 12 bases are a match to TRBD2. There are 17 residues in the CDR3. Looked up from germline, CDR1 is SNHLY and CDR2 is FYNNEI. Trimming at V came to 6 bases and at J to 7 bases, leaving 13 bases not matched to a gene. CDR3 residues: CASRERLAGVMGNEQFF. CDR3 nucleotide sequence: TGTGCCAGCAGAGAAAGACTAGCGGGAGTCATGGGGAATGAGCAGTTCTTC.

V gene TRBV5-1 combines with J gene TRBJ2-5; D is possibly TRBD2 (6 bases). The CDR3 has 17 residues. Germline assignment: CDR1 SGHRS and CDR2 YFSETQ. Trimming left V 0 bases short and J 5 bases short, with 20 bases between. The CDR3 region is CASSLGVLLAEGETQYF. The CDR3, as DNA: TGCGCCAGCAGCTTGGGGGTTTTACTAGCAGAGGGGGAGACCCAGTACTTC. Looking up the rest from reference TRBV5-1 and TRBJ2-5 gives the full variable domain: KAGVTQTPRYLIKTRGQQVTLSCSPISGHRSVSWYQQTPGQGLQFLFEYFSETQRNKGNFPGRFSGRQFSNSRSEMNVSTLELGDSALYLCASSLGVLLAEGETQYFGPGTRLLVL.

The chain employs TRBV15 and TRBJ2-7, with D perhaps TRBD1 (5 bases). V was shortened by 8 bases and J by 3 bases, with 14 bases between the two germline ends. Germline assignment: CDR1 LNHNV and CDR2 YYDKDF (reference sequence). This CDR3 comprises 13 residues. The CDR3 protein is CATGPGHRYEQYF. The DNA of the CDR3 is TGTGCCACCGGCCCAGGACACCGCTACGAGCAGTACTTC.

This clone showed up just once. This chain connects TRBV7-8 to TRBJ2-7; 8 bases align to TRBD2. The trim removed 1 base at V and 2 bases at J, leaving 10 bases unmatched. The CDR3 covers 17 residues. Germline V lookup: CDR1 SGHVS, CDR2 FQNEAQ. For the CDR3, the DNA is TGTGCCAGCAGCTTAGAGTTCTTGGGGCGGGAGGCCTACGAGCAGTACTTC. Its translation: CASSLEFLGREAYEQYF.

The V call is TRBV3-1 (or the pseudogene TRBV3-2), the J call TRBJ2-1, with 10 bases fitting TRBD2. Per germline, CDR1 LGHDT and CDR2 YNNKEL (reference sequence). The CDR3 runs to 18 residues. After removal of 1 base from V and 3 bases from J, the junction contained 9 bases not matched to a gene. The CDR3 sequence: CASSQVWASGGGYNEQFF. CDR3 coding DNA: TGTGCCAGCAGCCAAGTGTGGGCCAGCGGGGGGGGCTACAATGAGCAGTTCTTC.

This chain uses TRBV4-3 with TRBJ1-2; D perhaps matches TRBD1 (6 bases). This CDR3 is 15 amino acids long. The germline V gene encodes CDR1 LGHNA and CDR2 YSLEER. V lost 3 bases and J 3 bases, leaving 14 bases between the germline ends. The CDR3 sequence is CASSQDPRQDYGYTF. In nucleotides, the CDR3 is TGCGCCAGCAGCCAGGACCCCCGACAGGACTATGGCTACACCTTC.

The chain combines TRBV6-5 with TRBJ2-7; tentatively, D is TRBD1 (6 bases). Germline loops: CDR1 MNHEY, CDR2 SVGAGI. This CDR3 comprises 13 residues. Trimming took off 6 bases at V and 0 bases at J, with 9 bases between the two ends. The CDR3 coding sequence is TGTGCCAGCAGGAGACAGGACTCCTACGAGCAGTACTTC. This encodes CASRRQDSYEQYF.

This chain uses TRBV2 with TRBJ2-1; 8 bases map to TRBD2. From germline, CDR1 is SNHLY and CDR2 FYNNEI. V trimming: 6 bases; J trimming: 4 bases; junction bases outside the gene matches: 20. The CDR3 has 19 amino acids. CDR3 region: CASRPQVPPGTRPYNEQFF. As DNA, the CDR3 is TGTGCCAGCAGACCGCAGGTTCCTCCCGGGACTAGACCTTACAATGAGCAGTTCTTC.